The rows below give T cell receptor beta chains drawn from one sample of a study of T cell responses to AZD1222 COVID-19 vaccine. Sequencing was performed with immunoSEQ multiplex PCR; in TCRdb, only in-frame clones are kept and a portion is missing. The sample lists more than 90,000 clones, more than 70% occurring once. This specimen was peripheral blood, taken 28 days after the second AZD1222 dose. The receptors originated from an adult who received the AZD1222 COVID-19 vaccine. Each CDR3 is given with its conserved first and last residue. Fields, in order: D gene, J gene, V gene, clone size, CDR3 protein, CDR3 DNA. A D gene is named only where the DNA matches it firmly. Clone size, where shown, is once, few, many, or a class for clones that have expanded.

>.|TRBJ1-3|TRBV7-9|.
CASTKPGRTSGNTIYF
TGTGCCAGCACCAAACCTGGCAGGACCTCTGGAAACACCATATATTTT
>.|TRBJ1-4|TRBV3-1/TRBV3-2|few
CASSQEKEKLFF
TGTGCCAGCAGCCAAGAGAAAGAAAAACTGTTTTTT
>.|TRBJ2-5|TRBV6-2/TRBV6-3|once
CASSYLAEKETQYF
TGTGCCAGCAGTTACCTGGCGGAAAAAGAGACCCAGTACTTC
>.|TRBJ2-6|TRBV15|.
CATSRDLGTIGANVLTF
TGTGCCACCAGCAGAGATTTGGGGACAATTGGGGCCAACGTCCTGACTTTC
>TRBD1|TRBJ1-4|TRBV5-1|.
CASSDRVNEKLFF
TGCGCCAGCTCAGACAGGGTTAATGAAAAACTGTTTTTT
>.|TRBJ1-1|TRBV27|.
CASSWNGYISEAFF
TGTGCCAGCAGTTGGAACGGGTATATCTCTGAAGCTTTCTTT
>.|TRBJ2-3|TRBV2|.
CASRWTAGLTDTQYF
TGTGCCAGCAGGTGGACGGCGGGGCTCACAGATACGCAGTATTTT
>TRBD1|TRBJ1-2|TRBV6-5|.
CASRIGQGLYGYTF
TGTGCCAGCAGGATCGGACAGGGTTTATATGGCTACACCTTC
>TRBD1|TRBJ1-2|TRBV9|.
CASGQGYTNYGYTF
TGTGCATCGGGACAGGGGTATACTAACTATGGCTACACCTTC
>.|TRBJ2-1|TRBV24-1|few
CATSDPAGSYNEQFF
TGTGCCACCAGTGACCCCGCAGGGTCCTACAATGAGCAGTTCTTC
>.|TRBJ1-2|TRBV5-5|once
CASSSADGYTF
TGTGCCAGCAGCTCGGCCGATGGCTACACCTTC
>.|TRBJ2-4|TRBV29-1|.
CSVEDPNIQYF
TGCAGCGTTGAAGATCCGAACATTCAGTACTTC
>.|TRBJ2-7|TRBV30|.
CAWSVGGTSYEQYF
TGTGCCTGGAGTGTTGGCGGGACGTCCTACGAGCAGTACTTC
>.|TRBJ2-1|TRBV28|.
CASSLDSYNEQFF
TGTGCCAGCAGTCTGGACAGCTACAATGAGCAGTTCTTC
>.|TRBJ1-1|TRBV4-1|.
CASSQSPGQMNTEAFF
TGCGCCAGCAGCCAATCCCCGGGACAAATGAACACTGAAGCTTTCTTT
>.|TRBJ1-2|TRBV10-3|few
CAISDSQIRDTLRGYTF
TGTGCCATCAGTGACTCGCAGATTCGGGACACTCTCCGAGGCTACACCTTC
>TRBD1|TRBJ1-1|TRBV5-4|.
CASSVEQGIAEAFF
TGTGCCAGCAGCGTGGAACAGGGGATCGCTGAAGCTTTCTTT
>.|TRBJ2-1|TRBV27|.
CASSRVRGQNNEQFF
TGTGCCAGCAGTAGGGTGCGGGGGCAAAACAATGAGCAGTTCTTC
>.|TRBJ1-1|TRBV19|.
CASSIGGLPNTEAFF
TGTGCCAGTAGTATAGGTGGTCTTCCGAACACTGAAGCTTTCTTT
>TRBD1|TRBJ2-7|TRBV28|.
CASTLQGALGEQYF
TGTGCCAGCACCCTTCAGGGGGCGCTTGGCGAGCAGTACTTC
>.|TRBJ1-5|TRBV4-1|.
CASPGVCRNQPQHF
TGCGCCAGCCCAGGGGTATGTCGCAATCAGCCCCAGCATTTT
>TRBD1|TRBJ1-2|TRBV6-5|few
CASRGQGPGYTF
TGTGCCAGCAGGGGACAGGGGCCTGGCTACACCTTC
>TRBD2|TRBJ2-7|TRBV5-6|.
CASSSGTIAGGSPYEQYF
TGTGCCAGCAGCTCGGGGACGATAGCGGGGGGTTCCCCCTACGAGCAGTACTTC
>.|TRBJ2-2|TRBV7-9|.
CASHRDTNTGELFF
TGTGCCAGCCACCGGGACACAAACACCGGGGAGCTGTTTTTT
>.|TRBJ2-2|TRBV25-1|.
CASSEGAGELFF
TGTGCCAGCAGTGAAGGGGCCGGGGAGCTGTTTTTT
>TRBD1|TRBJ1-5|TRBV6-2/TRBV6-3|.
CASSYGGGKGNQPQHF
TGTGCCAGCAGTTACGGAGGGGGCAAAGGCAATCAGCCCCAGCATTTT
>.|TRBJ1-5|TRBV19|.
CASSKGGGNQPQHF
TGTGCCAGTAGTAAGGGGGGGGGCAATCAGCCCCAGCATTTT
>.|TRBJ1-2|TRBV21-1|.
CASNPGQLYGYTF
TGTGCCAGCAACCCGGGACAGCTCTATGGCTACACCTTC
>TRBD2|TRBJ2-3|TRBV2|.
CASSEGRLAGVPDTQYF
TGTGCCAGCAGTGAAGGTCGACTAGCGGGGGTCCCAGATACGCAGTATTTT
>.|TRBJ2-7|TRBV5-1|.
CASSKSASRDEQYF
TGCGCCAGCAGCAAATCGGCAAGCCGCGACGAGCAGTACTTC
>.|TRBJ2-5|TRBV4-3|.
CASSQDHGEETQYF
TGCGCCAGCAGCCAAGATCACGGGGAAGAGACCCAGTACTTC